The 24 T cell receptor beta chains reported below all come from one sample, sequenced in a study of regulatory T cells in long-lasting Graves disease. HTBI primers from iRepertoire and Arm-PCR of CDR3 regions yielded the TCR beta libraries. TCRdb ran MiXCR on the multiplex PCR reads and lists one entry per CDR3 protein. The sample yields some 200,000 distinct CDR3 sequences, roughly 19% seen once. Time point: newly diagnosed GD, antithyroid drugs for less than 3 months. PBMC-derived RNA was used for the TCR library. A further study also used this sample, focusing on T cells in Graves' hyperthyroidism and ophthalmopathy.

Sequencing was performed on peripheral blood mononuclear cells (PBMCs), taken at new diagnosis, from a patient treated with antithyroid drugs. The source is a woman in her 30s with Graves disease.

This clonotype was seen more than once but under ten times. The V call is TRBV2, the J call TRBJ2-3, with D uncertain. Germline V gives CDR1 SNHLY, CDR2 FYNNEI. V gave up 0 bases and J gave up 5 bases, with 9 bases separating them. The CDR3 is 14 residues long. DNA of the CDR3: TGTGCCAGCAGTGAAGCGCCCCTTAAAGATACGCAGTATTTT. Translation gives CASSEAPLKDTQYF.

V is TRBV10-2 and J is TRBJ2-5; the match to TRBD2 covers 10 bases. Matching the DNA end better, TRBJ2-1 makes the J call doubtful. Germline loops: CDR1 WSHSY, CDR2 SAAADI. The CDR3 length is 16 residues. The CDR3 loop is CASSSGISGRMDEQFF. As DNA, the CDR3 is TGCGCCAGCAGTAGCGGAATTAGCGGGAGGATGGATGAGCAGTTCTTC.

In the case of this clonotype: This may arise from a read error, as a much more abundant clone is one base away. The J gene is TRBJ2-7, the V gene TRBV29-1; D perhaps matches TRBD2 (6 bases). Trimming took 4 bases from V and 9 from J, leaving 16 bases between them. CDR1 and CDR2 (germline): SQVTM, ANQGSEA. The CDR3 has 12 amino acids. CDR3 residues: CSVGLREAGQYF. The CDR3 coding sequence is TGCAGCGTTGGACTGAGGGAGGCAGGGCAGTACTTC.

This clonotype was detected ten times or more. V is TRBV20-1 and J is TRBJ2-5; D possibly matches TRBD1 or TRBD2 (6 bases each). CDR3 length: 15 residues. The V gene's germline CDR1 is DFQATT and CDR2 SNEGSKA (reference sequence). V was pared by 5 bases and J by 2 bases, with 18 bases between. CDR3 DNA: TGCAGTGCTCGTTGGGGGGCAAGGAAGCAAGAGACCCAGTACTTC. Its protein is CSARWGARKQETQYF.

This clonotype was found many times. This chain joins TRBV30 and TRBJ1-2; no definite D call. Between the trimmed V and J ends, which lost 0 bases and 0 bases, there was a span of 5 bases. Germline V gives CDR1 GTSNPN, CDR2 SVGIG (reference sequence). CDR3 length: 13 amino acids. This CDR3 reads CAWSVVSNYGYTF. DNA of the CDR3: TGTGCCTGGAGTGTGGTTTCTAACTATGGCTACACCTTC.

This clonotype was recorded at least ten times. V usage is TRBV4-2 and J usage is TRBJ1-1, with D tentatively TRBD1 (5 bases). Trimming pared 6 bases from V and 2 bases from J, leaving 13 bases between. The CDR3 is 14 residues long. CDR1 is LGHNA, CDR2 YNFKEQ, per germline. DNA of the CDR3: TGTGCCAGCAGAGAGGGGAGGGCAAACACTGAAGCTTTCTTT. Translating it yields CASREGRANTEAFF.

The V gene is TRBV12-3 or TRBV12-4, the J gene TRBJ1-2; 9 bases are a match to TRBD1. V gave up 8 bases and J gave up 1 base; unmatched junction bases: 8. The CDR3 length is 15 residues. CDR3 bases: TGTGCCAGCCTCCGGACAGGGGCCTTTAACTATGGCTACACCTTC. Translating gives CASLRTGAFNYGYTF.

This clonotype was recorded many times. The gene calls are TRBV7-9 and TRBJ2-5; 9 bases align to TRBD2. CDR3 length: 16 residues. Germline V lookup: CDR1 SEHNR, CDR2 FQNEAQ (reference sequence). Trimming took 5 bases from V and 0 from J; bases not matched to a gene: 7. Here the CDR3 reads CASSHRASGNQETQYF. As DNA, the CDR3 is TGTGCCAGCAGCCACCGGGCTAGCGGGAACCAAGAGACCCAGTACTTC.

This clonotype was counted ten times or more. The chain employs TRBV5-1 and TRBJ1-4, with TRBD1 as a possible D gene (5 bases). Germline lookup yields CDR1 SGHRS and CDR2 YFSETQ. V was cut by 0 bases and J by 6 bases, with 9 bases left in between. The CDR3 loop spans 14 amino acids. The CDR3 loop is CASSLGGGDEKLFF. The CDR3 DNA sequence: TGCGCCAGCAGCTTGGGAGGAGGGGATGAAAAACTGTTTTTT.

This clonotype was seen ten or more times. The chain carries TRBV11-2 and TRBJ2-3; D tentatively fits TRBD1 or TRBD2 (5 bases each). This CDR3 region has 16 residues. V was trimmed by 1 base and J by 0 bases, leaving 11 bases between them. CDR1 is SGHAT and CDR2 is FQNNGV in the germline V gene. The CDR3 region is CASSLGIGASTDTQYF. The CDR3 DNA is TGTGCCAGCAGCTTAGGTATCGGGGCTAGCACAGATACGCAGTATTTT.

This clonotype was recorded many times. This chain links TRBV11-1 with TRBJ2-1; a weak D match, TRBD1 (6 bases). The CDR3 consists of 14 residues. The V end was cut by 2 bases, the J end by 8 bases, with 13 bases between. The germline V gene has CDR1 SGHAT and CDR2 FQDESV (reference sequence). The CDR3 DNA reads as TGTGCCAGCAGCTTACCTCCCGCAGGGGATGAGCAGTTCTTC. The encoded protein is CASSLPPAGDEQFF.

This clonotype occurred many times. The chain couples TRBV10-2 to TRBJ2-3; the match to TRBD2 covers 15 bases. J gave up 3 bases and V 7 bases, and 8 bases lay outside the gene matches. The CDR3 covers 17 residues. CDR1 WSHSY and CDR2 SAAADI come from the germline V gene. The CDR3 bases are TGCGCCAGCACCCTGGGGACTAGCGGGGGGCGGACAGATACGCAGTATTTT. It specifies CASTLGTSGGRTDTQYF.

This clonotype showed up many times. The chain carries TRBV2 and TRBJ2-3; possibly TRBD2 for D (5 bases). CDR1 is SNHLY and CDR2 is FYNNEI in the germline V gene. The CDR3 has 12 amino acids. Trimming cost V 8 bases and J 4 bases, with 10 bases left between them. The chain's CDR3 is CASRAVPDTQYF. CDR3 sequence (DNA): TGTGCCAGCCGAGCGGTGCCAGATACGCAGTATTTT.

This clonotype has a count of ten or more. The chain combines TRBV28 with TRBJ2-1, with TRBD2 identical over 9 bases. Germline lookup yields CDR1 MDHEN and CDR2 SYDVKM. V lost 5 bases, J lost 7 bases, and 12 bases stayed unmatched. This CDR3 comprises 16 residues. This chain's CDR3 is CASSDLRGGSQNEQFF. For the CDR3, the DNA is TGTGCCAGCAGTGACCTGCGGGGGGGCTCGCAGAATGAGCAGTTCTTC.

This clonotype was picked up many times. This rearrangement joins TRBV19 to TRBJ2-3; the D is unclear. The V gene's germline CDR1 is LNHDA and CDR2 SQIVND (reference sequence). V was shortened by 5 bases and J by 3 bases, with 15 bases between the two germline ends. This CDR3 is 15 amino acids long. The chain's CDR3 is CASSPWSSVTDTQYF. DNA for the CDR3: TGTGCCAGTAGTCCCTGGAGTTCAGTGACAGATACGCAGTATTTT.

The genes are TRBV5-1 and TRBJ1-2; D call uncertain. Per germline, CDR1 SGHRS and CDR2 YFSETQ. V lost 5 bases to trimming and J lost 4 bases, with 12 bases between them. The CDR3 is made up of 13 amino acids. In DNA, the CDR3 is TGCGCCAGCAGGGAGGGAATAAGCTATGGCTACACCTTC. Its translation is CASREGISYGYTF.

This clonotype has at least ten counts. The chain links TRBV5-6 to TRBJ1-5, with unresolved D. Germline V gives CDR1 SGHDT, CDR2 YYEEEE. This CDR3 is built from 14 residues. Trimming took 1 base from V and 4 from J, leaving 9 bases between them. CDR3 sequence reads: CASSLRGMNQPQHF. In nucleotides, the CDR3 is TGTGCCAGCAGCTTGAGAGGAATGAATCAGCCCCAGCATTTT.

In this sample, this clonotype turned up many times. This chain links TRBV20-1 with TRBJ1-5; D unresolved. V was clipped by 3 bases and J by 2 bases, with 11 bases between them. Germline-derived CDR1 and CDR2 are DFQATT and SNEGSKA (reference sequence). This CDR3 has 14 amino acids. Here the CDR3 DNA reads TGCAGTGCTAGGGGTGTTACAGGCAATCAGCCCCAGCATTTT. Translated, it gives CSARGVTGNQPQHF.

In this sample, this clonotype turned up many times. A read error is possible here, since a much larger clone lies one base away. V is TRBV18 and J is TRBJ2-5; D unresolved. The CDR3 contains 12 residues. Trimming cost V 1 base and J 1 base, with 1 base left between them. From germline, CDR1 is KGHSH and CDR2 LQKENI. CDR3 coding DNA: TGTGCCAGCTCACCACGCCAAGAGACCCAGTACTTC. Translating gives CASSPRQETQYF.

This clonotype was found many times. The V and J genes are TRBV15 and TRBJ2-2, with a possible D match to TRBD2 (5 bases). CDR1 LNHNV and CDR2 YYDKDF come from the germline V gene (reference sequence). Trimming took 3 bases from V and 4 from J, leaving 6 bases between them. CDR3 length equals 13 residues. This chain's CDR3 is CATSRDSTGELFF. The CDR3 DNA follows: TGTGCCACCAGCAGGGACTCCACCGGGGAGCTGTTTTTT.

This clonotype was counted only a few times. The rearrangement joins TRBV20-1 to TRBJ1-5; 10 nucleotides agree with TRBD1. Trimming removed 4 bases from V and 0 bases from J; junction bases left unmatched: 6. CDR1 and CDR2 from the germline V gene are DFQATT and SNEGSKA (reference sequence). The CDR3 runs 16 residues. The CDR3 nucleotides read TGCAGTGCTACGACAGGGGGCGCCTATAGCAATCAGCCCCAGCATTTT. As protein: CSATTGGAYSNQPQHF.

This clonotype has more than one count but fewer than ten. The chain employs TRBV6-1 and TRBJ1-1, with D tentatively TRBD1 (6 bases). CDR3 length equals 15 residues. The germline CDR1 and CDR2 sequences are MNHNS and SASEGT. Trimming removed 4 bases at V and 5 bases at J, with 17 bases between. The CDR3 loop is CASSAGGGARTEAFF. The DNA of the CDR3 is TGTGCCAGCAGTGCCGGGGGGGGGGCAAGAACTGAAGCTTTCTTT.

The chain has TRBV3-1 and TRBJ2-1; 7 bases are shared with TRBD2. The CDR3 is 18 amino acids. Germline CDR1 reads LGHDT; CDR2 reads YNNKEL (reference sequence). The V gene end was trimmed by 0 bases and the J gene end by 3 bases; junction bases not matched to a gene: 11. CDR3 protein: CASSQDGLGAGVYNEQFF. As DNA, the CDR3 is TGTGCCAGCAGCCAAGATGGGCTGGGCGCGGGGGTCTACAATGAGCAGTTCTTC.

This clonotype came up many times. CDR3 region: CASSPLREQNIQYF. In DNA, the CDR3 is TGTGCCAGCAGTCCTCTCCGGGAGCAAAACATTCAGTACTTC. V and J are TRBV28 and TRBJ2-4; TRBD2 might be the D (6 bases). The CDR3 length is 14 residues. The germline CDR1 and CDR2 sequences are MDHEN and SYDVKM. The V end was cut by 5 bases, the J end by 5 bases, with 13 bases between.